This is a list of T cell receptor beta chains from one sample in a study of beta chain features in type 1 diabetes. The assay was immunoSEQ multiplex PCR, and TCRdb's table has in-frame clones only and misses some. The data contain some 190,000 clones, 7% to 9% of them singletons. The sample comprised central memory CD4+ T cells from blood. These TCRs come from a man younger than 35 with type 1 diabetes. The CDR3 runs from the conserved cysteine through the conserved F or W. Fields, in order: D gene, clone size, V gene, J gene, CDR3 DNA, CDR3 protein. A D gene is named only where the DNA matches it firmly. Some rows have no size entry. The others give once, few or many, or a class for an expanded clone.

D gene: -; clone size: few; V gene: TRBV5-4; J gene: TRBJ2-5; CDR3 DNA: TGTGCCAGCAGCTTGCATGCAGAAGAGACCCAGTACTTC; CDR3 protein: CASSLHAEETQYF
D gene: -; clone size: -; V gene: TRBV6-1; J gene: TRBJ1-2; CDR3 DNA: TGTGCCAGCACTCTGACAGAGCTATATGGCTACACCTTC; CDR3 protein: CASTLTELYGYTF
D gene: -; clone size: -; V gene: TRBV27; J gene: TRBJ1-1; CDR3 DNA: TGTGCCAGCAGTTTAAAACAGGTGGGCACTGAAGCTTTCTTT; CDR3 protein: CASSLKQVGTEAFF
D gene: -; clone size: -; V gene: TRBV7-2; J gene: TRBJ1-2; CDR3 DNA: TGTGCCAGCAGCTCTATGACAGGTCGCTATGGCTACACCTTC; CDR3 protein: CASSSMTGRYGYTF
D gene: -; clone size: -; V gene: TRBV2; J gene: TRBJ2-5; CDR3 DNA: TGTGCCAGCAGTGACGTGGCGGGCCGAGGGGAGACCCAGTACTTC; CDR3 protein: CASSDVAGRGETQYF
D gene: TRBD1; clone size: few; V gene: TRBV2; J gene: TRBJ1-2; CDR3 DNA: TGTGCCAGCAGTGCTGAGGGGGCAATCGGCGGCTACACCTTC; CDR3 protein: CASSAEGAIGGYTF
D gene: -; clone size: many; V gene: TRBV29-1; J gene: TRBJ2-7; CDR3 DNA: TGCAGCGTTGATGAAGCGAGTACCCTCGAGCAGTACTTC; CDR3 protein: CSVDEASTLEQYF
D gene: -; clone size: -; V gene: TRBV18; J gene: TRBJ2-5; CDR3 DNA: TGTGCCAGCTCACCGAGGGGGGGTCTGGAGACCCAGTACTTC; CDR3 protein: CASSPRGGLETQYF
D gene: -; clone size: few; V gene: TRBV28; J gene: TRBJ2-3; CDR3 DNA: TGTGCCAGCAGTTCCCGGGGGAACACAGATACGCAGTATTTT; CDR3 protein: CASSSRGNTDTQYF
D gene: TRBD1; clone size: few; V gene: TRBV6-6; J gene: TRBJ1-1; CDR3 DNA: TGTGCCAGCAGTTACCGAGGGTCCGGGACAGAGGATGAAGCTTTCTTT; CDR3 protein: CASSYRGSGTEDEAFF
D gene: TRBD1; clone size: -; V gene: TRBV6-6; J gene: TRBJ2-7; CDR3 DNA: TGTGCCAGCAGTTACGACAGGGGCTACGAGCAGTACTTC; CDR3 protein: CASSYDRGYEQYF
D gene: TRBD2; clone size: few; V gene: TRBV9; J gene: TRBJ2-2; CDR3 DNA: TGTGCCAGCAGCGTCCACCTAGCGGGGGCCACCGGGGAGCTGTTTTTT; CDR3 protein: CASSVHLAGATGELFF
D gene: -; clone size: -; V gene: TRBV10-3; J gene: TRBJ2-1; CDR3 DNA: TGTGCCATCAGTGGTGGCAGGGAACGCAATGAGCAGTTCTTC; CDR3 protein: CAISGGRERNEQFF
D gene: -; clone size: few; V gene: TRBV2; J gene: TRBJ1-4; CDR3 DNA: TGTGCCAGCACCCTAAATGAAAAACTGTTTTTT; CDR3 protein: CASTLNEKLFF
D gene: TRBD2; clone size: -; V gene: TRBV7-2; J gene: TRBJ2-3; CDR3 DNA: TGTGCCAGCAGCTTTAGACTAGCGGGGGGAAACACAGATACGCAGTATTTT; CDR3 protein: CASSFRLAGGNTDTQYF
D gene: TRBD2; clone size: -; V gene: TRBV7-9; J gene: TRBJ2-1; CDR3 DNA: TGTGCCAGCAGCCGGACTAGCTATGAGCAGTTCTTC; CDR3 protein: CASSRTSYEQFF
D gene: TRBD1; clone size: few; V gene: TRBV29-1; J gene: TRBJ2-2; CDR3 DNA: TGCAGCGGCCAGGACAGGGGGAACACCGGGGAGCTGTTTTTT; CDR3 protein: CSGQDRGNTGELFF
D gene: -; clone size: -; V gene: TRBV7-2; J gene: TRBJ1-6; CDR3 DNA: TGTGCCAGCAGCTTACGGGGGGCGTATAATTCACCCCTCCACTTT; CDR3 protein: CASSLRGAYNSPLHF
D gene: -; clone size: few; V gene: TRBV6-1; J gene: TRBJ1-1; CDR3 DNA: TGTGCCACTACCTTTGGGACAAATCCGAACACTGAAGCTTTCTTT; CDR3 protein: CATTFGTNPNTEAFF
D gene: -; clone size: many; V gene: TRBV5-6; J gene: TRBJ1-5; CDR3 DNA: TGTGCCAGCAGCTTCCAGGGCCCTGGCAATCAGCCCCAGCATTTT; CDR3 protein: CASSFQGPGNQPQHF
D gene: -; clone size: once; V gene: TRBV5-6; J gene: TRBJ1-2; CDR3 DNA: TGTGCCAGCAGCTTGCCGGGGTCTTGGGGCTACACCTTC; CDR3 protein: CASSLPGSWGYTF
D gene: TRBD1; clone size: -; V gene: TRBV5-6; J gene: TRBJ2-3; CDR3 DNA: TGTGCCAGCAGCGGGACAGCTTTTAGCACAGATACGCAGTATTTT; CDR3 protein: CASSGTAFSTDTQYF
D gene: -; clone size: -; V gene: TRBV21-1; J gene: TRBJ1-2; CDR3 DNA: TGTGCCAGCAGCAGACAGGGTCGTGGGTGGTATGGCTACACCTTC; CDR3 protein: CASSRQGRGWYGYTF
D gene: TRBD1; clone size: few; V gene: TRBV18; J gene: TRBJ1-4; CDR3 DNA: TGTGCCAGCTCACCGGACAGGGATGAAAAACTGTTTTTT; CDR3 protein: CASSPDRDEKLFF
D gene: -; clone size: -; V gene: TRBV19; J gene: TRBJ1-1; CDR3 DNA: TGTGCCAGTAGTAGGGCAGGGCTGGGAAAAAACACTGAAGCTTTCTTT; CDR3 protein: CASSRAGLGKNTEAFF
D gene: TRBD1; clone size: few; V gene: TRBV11-2; J gene: TRBJ2-2; CDR3 DNA: TGTGCCAGCAGCTCTAGGGGACAGGGTGGTATCTCCGGGGAGCTGTTTTTT; CDR3 protein: CASSSRGQGGISGELFF
D gene: -; clone size: few; V gene: TRBV20-1; J gene: TRBJ1-1; CDR3 DNA: TGCAGTGCTCGCGGGCCTACTGGAGCTTTCTTT; CDR3 protein: CSARGPTGAFF
D gene: -; clone size: few; V gene: TRBV7-2; J gene: TRBJ2-7; CDR3 DNA: TGTGCCAGCAGCGCATGGGACTCCACCTACGAGCAGTACTTC; CDR3 protein: CASSAWDSTYEQYF
D gene: -; clone size: -; V gene: TRBV7-9; J gene: TRBJ2-5; CDR3 DNA: TGTGCCAGCAGCTTAAAAGGTGGGCGGGTCGGAGCGGAGACCCAGTACTTC; CDR3 protein: CASSLKGGRVGAETQYF
D gene: -; clone size: many; V gene: TRBV19; J gene: TRBJ2-4; CDR3 DNA: TGTGCCAGTAGTAGGGTGGGAGTGGACCAAAACATTCAGTACTTC; CDR3 protein: CASSRVGVDQNIQYF
D gene: -; clone size: many; V gene: TRBV11-3; J gene: TRBJ1-1; CDR3 DNA: TGTGCCAGCAGCTTAAGTGAGGGCACTGAAGCTTTCTTT; CDR3 protein: CASSLSEGTEAFF
D gene: TRBD1; clone size: -; V gene: TRBV11-2; J gene: TRBJ2-7; CDR3 DNA: TGTGCCAGCAGCTTAGTACGGACAGGGGCGCACGAGCAGTACTTC; CDR3 protein: CASSLVRTGAHEQYF
D gene: -; clone size: -; V gene: TRBV29-1; J gene: TRBJ2-7; CDR3 DNA: TGCAGCGTTGGCGGAACGGGACACCTTTACGAGCAGTACTTC; CDR3 protein: CSVGGTGHLYEQYF
D gene: TRBD1; clone size: -; V gene: TRBV29-1; J gene: TRBJ2-3; CDR3 DNA: TGCAGCGTGGTGACAGGGAGTGGTGCAGATACGCAGTATTTT; CDR3 protein: CSVVTGSGADTQYF
D gene: TRBD2; clone size: -; V gene: TRBV5-1; J gene: TRBJ2-5; CDR3 DNA: TGCGCCAGCAGCGTGCTACCTAGCGGGGTAGAGACCCAGTACTTC; CDR3 protein: CASSVLPSGVETQYF
D gene: -; clone size: -; V gene: TRBV19; J gene: TRBJ1-1; CDR3 DNA: TGTGCCAGTAGTCTAAGCATCAGCGGTGAAGCTTTCTTT; CDR3 protein: CASSLSISGEAFF
D gene: -; clone size: -; V gene: TRBV10-3; J gene: TRBJ2-7; CDR3 DNA: TGTGCCATCAGTGAGTCGAGATACCTCGAGCAGTACTTC; CDR3 protein: CAISESRYLEQYF
D gene: -; clone size: few; V gene: TRBV29-1; J gene: TRBJ2-6; CDR3 DNA: TGCAGCGTTGCCCAGGGTTTCTCTGGGGCCAACGTCCTGACTTTC; CDR3 protein: CSVAQGFSGANVLTF
D gene: -; clone size: few; V gene: TRBV27; J gene: TRBJ2-5; CDR3 DNA: TGTGCCAGCAGTCCCGGGAGACAAGAGACCCAGTACTTC; CDR3 protein: CASSPGRQETQYF
D gene: TRBD1; clone size: -; V gene: TRBV30; J gene: TRBJ1-1; CDR3 DNA: TGTGCCTGGAGCCCACACCCAGGGGGGCCCACTGAAGCTTTCTTT; CDR3 protein: CAWSPHPGGPTEAFF
D gene: TRBD2; clone size: few; V gene: TRBV28; J gene: TRBJ2-5; CDR3 DNA: TGTGCCAGCAGTTTATATAGGCGGGGGGGATCTCAAGAGACCCAGTACTTC; CDR3 protein: CASSLYRRGGSQETQYF
D gene: TRBD2; clone size: few; V gene: TRBV7-9; J gene: TRBJ2-1; CDR3 DNA: TGTGCCAGCAGGGAGACAGCGGGGACTGAGCAGTTCTTC; CDR3 protein: CASRETAGTEQFF
D gene: -; clone size: few; V gene: TRBV18; J gene: TRBJ2-4; CDR3 DNA: TGTGCCAGCTCCCGAGATCGGGATGACATTCAGTACTTC; CDR3 protein: CASSRDRDDIQYF
D gene: TRBD2; clone size: -; V gene: TRBV5-1; J gene: TRBJ2-7; CDR3 DNA: TGCGCCAGCAGCCTTAGCGGGATGTCCCACGAGCAGTACTTC; CDR3 protein: CASSLSGMSHEQYF
D gene: -; clone size: -; V gene: TRBV14; J gene: TRBJ2-1; CDR3 DNA: TGTGCCAGCAGCCAAGTCGGCAGGGGACATGAGCAGTTCTTC; CDR3 protein: CASSQVGRGHEQFF
D gene: -; clone size: many; V gene: TRBV7-9; J gene: TRBJ1-2; CDR3 DNA: TGTGCCAGCAGCCCTCAGGCCTATGGCTACACCTTC; CDR3 protein: CASSPQAYGYTF
D gene: -; clone size: -; V gene: TRBV30; J gene: TRBJ1-2; CDR3 DNA: TGTGCCTGGACAGGGACTTATCGCTACACCTTC; CDR3 protein: CAWTGTYRYTF
D gene: -; clone size: -; V gene: TRBV5-4; J gene: TRBJ1-2; CDR3 DNA: TGTGCCAGCAGCCCACAACCCGGGGGGTATGGCTACACCTTC; CDR3 protein: CASSPQPGGYGYTF
D gene: -; clone size: few; V gene: TRBV7-9; J gene: TRBJ2-3; CDR3 DNA: TGTGCCTCCGGGACCTGGGGGCAGTCAGATACGCAGTATTTT; CDR3 protein: CASGTWGQSDTQYF
D gene: -; clone size: -; V gene: TRBV2; J gene: TRBJ2-3; CDR3 DNA: TGTGCCAGCACTCAAGCCCTAGTCACAGATACGCAGTATTTT; CDR3 protein: CASTQALVTDTQYF
D gene: TRBD1; clone size: many; V gene: TRBV19; J gene: TRBJ2-1; CDR3 DNA: TGTGCCAGTGGGAAGCAGGGGGCCCTGAATGAGCAGTTCTTC; CDR3 protein: CASGKQGALNEQFF
D gene: TRBD1; clone size: few; V gene: TRBV7-2; J gene: TRBJ2-2; CDR3 DNA: TGTGCCAGCAGCCTTAGGGGGCCCAGGGTAGCCGGGGAGCTGTTTTTT; CDR3 protein: CASSLRGPRVAGELFF
D gene: -; clone size: few; V gene: TRBV28; J gene: TRBJ1-5; CDR3 DNA: TGTGCCAGCAGTTTACCCAGCGGGCCTAGCAATCAGCCCCAGCATTTT; CDR3 protein: CASSLPSGPSNQPQHF
D gene: -; clone size: few; V gene: TRBV15; J gene: TRBJ2-4; CDR3 DNA: TGTGCCACCAGCAGAGAGCGGCAGGGGGGTTACATTCAGTACTTC; CDR3 protein: CATSRERQGGYIQYF